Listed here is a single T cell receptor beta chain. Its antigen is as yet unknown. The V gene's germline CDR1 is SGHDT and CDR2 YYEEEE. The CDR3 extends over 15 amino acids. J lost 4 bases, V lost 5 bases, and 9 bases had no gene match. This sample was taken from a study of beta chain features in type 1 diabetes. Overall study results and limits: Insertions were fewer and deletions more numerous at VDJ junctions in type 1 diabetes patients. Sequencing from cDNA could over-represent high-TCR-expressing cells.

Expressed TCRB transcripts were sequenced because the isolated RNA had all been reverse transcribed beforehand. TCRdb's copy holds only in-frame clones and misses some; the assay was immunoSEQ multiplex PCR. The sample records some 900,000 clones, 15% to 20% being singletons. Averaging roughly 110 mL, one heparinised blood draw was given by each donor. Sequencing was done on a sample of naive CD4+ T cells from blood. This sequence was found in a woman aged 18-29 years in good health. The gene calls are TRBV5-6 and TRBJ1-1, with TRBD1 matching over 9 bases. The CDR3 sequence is CASSDMGQGITEAFF. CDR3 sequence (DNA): TGTGCCAGCAGTGATATGGGACAGGGTATCACTGAAGCTTTCTTT.